The sequence of this TCR beta chain was determined in a study of T cells in women clearing cervical HPV infection. Study-wide background: HLA type stays a possible confounder, typing being limited. Whole-study results and caveats: Richness plus V gene abundances separated cases from controls with AUC less than 0.9.

immunoSEQ multiplex PCR used an average of 1200 ng genomic DNA. Generated by immunoSEQ multiplex PCR, the TCRdb table keeps only in-frame clones and is missing some. The sample includes fewer than 25,000 clones. Germline V lookup: CDR1 SGDLS, CDR2 YYNGEE. CDR3 length: 16 amino acids. V was pared by 1 base and J by 7 bases, with 10 bases of the junction left unmatched. In the case of this clone: Its antigen is still unknown. Coverage ceases 3 residues before the CDR3 finishes, and the germline J gene fills in the end.

The chain links TRBV9 to TRBJ2-1; TRBD2 aligns across 8 bases. Sequencing was performed on blood buffy coat. The receptor's source is a woman between 18 and 69 years old with a cervical HPV16 infection that either progressed to CIN3+ or cleared (not recorded which). The sequenced CDR3 bases are TGTGCCAGCAGCGTATACAGCGGGAGAGGCCTTAATGAG. Translating it yields CASSVYSGRGLNE. The whole CDR3 sequence is CASSVYSGRGLNEQFF.